A selection of T cell receptor beta chains follows, all from one sample in a study of Ad26.COV2.S vaccination and SARS-CoV-2 variants. TCRdb keeps only in-frame clones here, not all; method: immunoSEQ multiplex PCR. Among 350,000 to 500,000 clones listed, 75% to 95% were seen once. Sequenced material: peripheral blood, taken in a trial of Ad26.COV2.S vaccine versus placebo. These receptors were collected from a person aged 18 to 65 who received the Ad26.COV2.S COVID-19 vaccine or a placebo. CDR3s leave out the opening cysteine and the closing phenylalanine or tryptophan.

v_call,cdr3_length,j_call,cdr3_aa
TRBV30,10,TRBJ2-3,AWRVSTDTQY
TRBV18,14,TRBJ1-1,ASSPPPMGLNTEAF
TRBV6-2/TRBV6-3,12,TRBJ2-2,ASSDAGSTGELF
TRBV6-5,12,TRBJ1-1,ASSYAGGSTEAF
TRBV6-5,13,TRBJ2-3,ASSLSGSKADTQY
TRBV11-3,9,TRBJ2-7,ASSRDSEQY
TRBV4-1,10,TRBJ2-2,ASSQVTGELF
TRBV7-9,12,TRBJ2-2,ASSSWTRTGELF
TRBV6-5,11,TRBJ2-1,ASVLQGGNEQF
TRBV19,13,TRBJ1-5,ASSIWTGKDQPQH
TRBV30,9,TRBJ2-3,AFTGEDTQY